This TCR beta chain emerged from a study of shared clonotypes between healthy human individuals (TCRdb year 2020). Regarding the research as a whole: The cohort included a few men and a couple of women between 18 and 49 years of age. For each donor, CD4 naive and CD4 memory were each given three plates, CD8 naive was given two plates, and CD8 memory was given one plate. The study deeply sequenced blood TCR repertoires of five healthy adults to estimate repertoire size and the extent of clonotype sharing between individuals. To increase sequencing depth and limit assay-specific biases, TCR repertoire library preparation and sequencing were carried out by different laboratories using diverse techniques. Between about 0.8 and 9 billion PBMCs per donor were obtained by leukapheresis.

Healthy HIV-negative adults with no recently reported acute infections or vaccinations were included as donors. Every donor was a Caucasian adult living in Nashville, Tennessee, USA. CD4+ T cells were enriched through magnetic negative selection, after which naive cells were positively selected on CD45RA and the remaining negative fraction served as the memory subset. Blood was collected by leukapheresis, and PBMCs were isolated by Ficoll-Histopaque density gradient centrifugation and then cryopreserved in liquid nitrogen vapor phase. Analytical flow cytometry was used to check the purity and quantity of every magnetically sorted T cell population. Genomic DNA was isolated from every sorted fraction and measured by UV absorbance on a Nanodrop 2000c. According to the germline V gene, CDR1 reads SGDLS and CDR2 reads YYNGEE. The CDR3 starts with the cysteine, ends with the phenylalanine, and has 13 residues. Left in the record is the CDR3 DNA by itself, 39 bases read in frame from the first base. V lost 1 base and J lost 4 bases; the stretch between them is 8 bases long.

On this clone: Its antigen remains undetermined. No per-base quality is available; no much larger clone lies one base away.

Using the deep immunoSEQ assay, multiplex PCR amplified TCR CDR3 regions from genomic DNA. Extracted genomic DNA from each cell subset was spread evenly across all wells of several immunoSEQ 96-well plates, with each plate serving as a replicate. For sorted subsets, each replicate PCR was loaded with roughly 200 ng genomic DNA, equivalent to approximately 27,000 T cell genomes. The purified libraries were quantified using a Qubit 3.0 fluorometer, sized with a Bioanalyzer 2100, and then quantified again using the KAPA Library Quantification kit. Each immunoSEQ 96-well plate was sequenced on its own single-read 150-cycle Illumina NextSeq 550 flow cell. For the original study's pipeline: The immunoSEQ output contained only junctional sequences without quality scores, so filtering could not match that applied to full-length reads. To assign V/J genes and CDR3, sequences were annotated using PyIR, a Python wrapper for IgBLAST v1.9, with IMGT germline references. Reads were filtered out if the reads had weak V/J assignments (E-value above 1e-6), no CDR3, stop codons, out-of-frame junctions, or ambiguous translated residues. V3J clonotypes were defined as sequences sharing the same inferred V gene, J gene, and CDR3 amino acid sequence. Percentage overlap between repertoires was computed as shared unique clonotypes divided by the size of the smaller repertoire. RTK rarefaction, the Chao1 estimator, and Recon v2.1 estimates of unobserved clonotypes were used to assess repertoire richness. For all TCRbeta clonotypes obtained by the gDNA method from a few donors, generation probabilities were computed with OLGA. What TCRdb holds here is the immuneACCESS table cut down to in-frame rearrangements. Part of the clones is not present; checked against another copy, under half of the missing clones reflect an unresolved V gene, and the others are unexplained. V, J and clone size derive from that table, while D and trimming were established from the DNA sequence. This sample has about 2.4 million clones in its table, and roughly 93% of those were observed once. The biggest ten clones account for around 0.37% of the sample.

On the study overall, not on this receptor specifically: Around 5% of naive CD4, 3.5% of naive CD8, approximately 2.2% of memory CD4, and approximately 0.4% of memory CD8 clonotypes were shared across several donors. Incomplete sequencing was indicated by rarefaction of sorted-subset datasets, despite the large sequencing depth. Clonotypes shared by all four sorted-subset donors showed higher generation probabilities than non-shared clonotypes. Sampling was limited to blood, and TCR repertoires in tissue likely differ from TCR repertoires in blood. Because the study included only a small number of donors, the genetic and exposure-history diversity represented was limited. Pairwise subsampling led to the expectation that sequencing depth would affect the degree of clonotype sharing among donors. Estimated clonotype richness was generally larger for naive than for memory subsets.

The sequence is built from TRBV9 and TRBJ1-1, with no D gene named confidently. Source material: naive CD4+ T cells from PBMCs. This sample's cell subset or site label indicates: CD45RA+ positively selected. The source of this sequence is a man aged 18 to 30 in good health. Some clones in this sample may be carry-over from other donors' samples. DNA sequence: TGTGCCAGCAGCGTAACAGAAGGCACTGAAGCTTTCTTT. This sequence encodes CASSVTEGTEAFF. Joined to the reference TRBV9 and TRBJ1-1 proteins, this CDR3 gives the full variable domain: DSGVTQTPKHLITATGQRVTLRCSPRSGDLSVYWYQQSLDQGLQFLIQYYNGEERAKGNILERFSAQQFPDLHSELNLSSLELGDSALYFCASSVTEGTEAFFGQGTRLTVV.